This is a list of T cell receptor beta chains from one sample in a study of T-cell reconstitution after alpha-beta-depleted transplantation in children. TCRdb re-called the PCR reads with MiXCR, one entry per CDR3 protein. The top ten clones hold 5% of a sample with 700,000 to 950,000 distinct CDR3 sequences, about 15% of them seen once. Sequenced here: PBMCs, mostly from graft donor cells, sampled 360 days after TCRalphabeta/CD19-depleted stem cell transplant. These receptors came from a male patient younger than 18 who had a stem cell transplant for acute lymphoblastic leukemia, so the T cells may come from the graft donor. Each CDR3 is given with its conserved first and last residue. Each record gives: CDR3 protein, J gene, V gene.

CDR3 protein: CSVDPLGGPISYNEQFF
J gene: TRBJ2-1
V gene: TRBV29-1

CDR3 protein: CAISYGGYLDTEAFF
J gene: TRBJ1-1
V gene: TRBV10-3

CDR3 protein: CAISASKTGVNVNEQFF
J gene: TRBJ2-1
V gene: TRBV10-3

CDR3 protein: CASSFKWTSGRAGNYNEQFF
J gene: TRBJ2-1
V gene: TRBV12-3/TRBV12-4

CDR3 protein: CASSAYSGRDYEQYF
J gene: TRBJ2-7
V gene: TRBV7-8

CDR3 protein: CASSLVGRGGGLNEQFF
J gene: TRBJ2-1
V gene: TRBV5-1

CDR3 protein: CASRHSDPGLAYEQYF
J gene: TRBJ2-7
V gene: TRBV25-1

CDR3 protein: CASSLETVSYNEQFF
J gene: TRBJ2-1
V gene: TRBV12-3/TRBV12-4

CDR3 protein: CSVGDRAYEQYF
J gene: TRBJ2-7
V gene: TRBV29-1

CDR3 protein: CASSLGDDSRGSRDYGYTF
J gene: TRBJ1-2
V gene: TRBV13

CDR3 protein: CASSLDPISSVYEQYF
J gene: TRBJ2-7
V gene: TRBV5-1

CDR3 protein: CASSWRTGGYETQYF
J gene: TRBJ2-5
V gene: TRBV5-5

CDR3 protein: CASSRSRGRYNEQFF
J gene: TRBJ2-1
V gene: TRBV27

CDR3 protein: CASSIGGGTGELFF
J gene: TRBJ2-2
V gene: TRBV12-3/TRBV12-4

CDR3 protein: CSARTGGAYGYTF
J gene: TRBJ1-2
V gene: TRBV29-1

CDR3 protein: CASTFGGSLPYEQYF
J gene: TRBJ2-7
V gene: TRBV12-3/TRBV12-4

CDR3 protein: CASIDPGGNTEAFF
J gene: TRBJ1-1
V gene: TRBV2

CDR3 protein: CSVQFYRDYEQFF
J gene: TRBJ2-1
V gene: TRBV29-1

CDR3 protein: CASSLKGGQGNTIYF
J gene: TRBJ1-3
V gene: TRBV7-3

CDR3 protein: CASSFPRRGTTDTQYF
J gene: TRBJ2-3
V gene: TRBV5-6

CDR3 protein: CASSSMDPRAGELFF
J gene: TRBJ2-2
V gene: TRBV12-3/TRBV12-4

CDR3 protein: CASSFPGRETQYF
J gene: TRBJ2-5
V gene: TRBV5-6

CDR3 protein: CASSFAKPLTTYEQYF
J gene: TRBJ2-7
V gene: TRBV5-1

CDR3 protein: CATSGGYNEQFF
J gene: TRBJ2-1
V gene: TRBV24-1

CDR3 protein: CATSALRDFSNQPQHF
J gene: TRBJ1-5
V gene: TRBV24-1

CDR3 protein: CAIRDEQFF
J gene: TRBJ2-1
V gene: TRBV7-9

CDR3 protein: CASSQLTSGRGKNIQYF
J gene: TRBJ2-4
V gene: TRBV4-1

CDR3 protein: CASSHRLDGAQDF
J gene: TRBJ1-3
V gene: TRBV7-6

CDR3 protein: CASSVDWTSGPYNEQFF
J gene: TRBJ2-1
V gene: TRBV9

CDR3 protein: CASKKFEYNEQFF
J gene: TRBJ2-1
V gene: TRBV5-1

CDR3 protein: CAAEDYGYTF
J gene: TRBJ1-2
V gene: TRBV29-1

CDR3 protein: CASSSPGQGDQETQYF
J gene: TRBJ2-5
V gene: TRBV7-9

CDR3 protein: CASSQGSSGTGQETQYF
J gene: TRBJ2-5
V gene: TRBV4-3

CDR3 protein: CASSQVPGPSRAREYF
J gene: TRBJ2-5
V gene: TRBV4-1

CDR3 protein: CASSQEGDSGVFFYEQYF
J gene: TRBJ2-7
V gene: TRBV4-2

CDR3 protein: CASTPGHPHEQYF
J gene: TRBJ2-7
V gene: TRBV21-1

CDR3 protein: CASSSSWYSNQPQHF
J gene: TRBJ1-5
V gene: TRBV7-8

CDR3 protein: CASSRLPGQGADSQYF
J gene: TRBJ2-3
V gene: TRBV7-9

CDR3 protein: CASSYFDEQYF
J gene: TRBJ2-7
V gene: TRBV12-3/TRBV12-4

CDR3 protein: CASSQVGHLGGRETQYF
J gene: TRBJ2-5
V gene: TRBV4-1

CDR3 protein: CAWRRGAFEQFF
J gene: TRBJ2-1
V gene: TRBV30

CDR3 protein: CASSTMTGGLGNEQFF
J gene: TRBJ2-1
V gene: TRBV7-2

CDR3 protein: CASSGGGRGANVLTF
J gene: TRBJ2-6
V gene: TRBV7-9

CDR3 protein: CSVLWSSYEQYF
J gene: TRBJ2-7
V gene: TRBV29-1

CDR3 protein: CASTSGLAVNEQFF
J gene: TRBJ2-1
V gene: TRBV5-1

CDR3 protein: CATRGQAYEQYF
J gene: TRBJ2-7
V gene: TRBV5-1

CDR3 protein: CASGLGGYDSYEQYF
J gene: TRBJ2-7
V gene: TRBV28